This is a list of T cell receptor beta chains from one sample in a study of response to subunit inactivated influenza vaccine. Using its own MiXCR run on the RT-PCR reads, TCRdb lists one record per CDR3 protein. The table shows 150,000 to 200,000 distinct CDR3 sequences, with over 9.5% occurring only once. These data were likewise used in another study, on T cells expressing NK-cell markers.

Sequences were derived from CD8+ T cells sorted from PBMCs, sampled roughly 13 days after vaccination. All receptors come from a man aged 45-65 years who received an inactivated influenza vaccine. CDR3s include the opening cysteine and the closing phenylalanine or tryptophan. D genes are given only for firm matches.

v_call,d_call,cdr3_aa
TRBV28,NA,CASRGWTVSTDTQYF
TRBV27,TRBD1,CASSFLQTGVGHNEQFF
TRBV6-1,TRBD2,CASSPRLAGGYEHYF
TRBV21-1,NA,CASSKGTGRDQETQYF
TRBV21-1,NA,CASSKDDGARDTQYF
TRBV10-2,TRBD2,CASSEGLAGMNNEQFF
TRBV14,NA,CASSQEMGGRNTGELFF
TRBV12-3/TRBV12-4,TRBD2,CASSKLAGAYEQYF
TRBV28,TRBD1,CASSYRGYGNQPQHF
TRBV4-2,TRBD1,CASSQLTGGHYEQYF
TRBV14,NA,CASSPGPYFYEQYF